This T cell receptor beta chain derives from a study of OX40 agonist ivuxolimab in advanced cancers. Trimming pared 5 bases from V and 5 bases from J, leaving 9 bases between. The CDR3 extends over 11 amino acids. Germline V gene sequence: CDR1 DFQATT, CDR2 SNEGSKA (reference sequence). This table comes from immunoSEQ multiplex PCR, and its TCRdb copy is limited to in-frame clones, with some not included. The sample includes about 80,000 clones, roughly 90% of them seen just once. Sequenced here: CD4+ or CD8+ T cells sorted from blood, sampled in a trial of the OX40 agonist ivuxolimab. The sequence was obtained from an adult with an advanced solid tumor such as melanoma, head and neck, liver or kidney cancer. V is TRBV20-1 and J is TRBJ2-5; D remains ambiguous. The CDR3 DNA is TGCAGTGCTTATGTGGGGGAGACCCAGTACTTC. This gives the protein CSAYVGETQYF.